This T cell receptor (beta chain) was sequenced for a study of a mutant IDH1 vaccine in newly diagnosed glioma. Looking at the study overall: With temozolomide cycles, or 4-6 weeks after radiotherapy alone, vaccination was started. Among treated patients, about 60% were male and around 40% female, and mean age was about 41 years. It was radiotherapy, temozolomide, or both that patients received previously, with most receiving both.

Study observations and caveats: Detectable vaccine-induced immune responses arose in about 93% of patients.

The J segment lost 7 bases and the V segment lost 0 bases, leaving 6 bases of the junction unmatched. This CDR3 has 15 amino acids. The germline V gene encodes CDR1 MNHEY and CDR2 SVGAGI. Time point denoted: week 23, last vaccination. Doses comprised 300 ug of mutant IDH1 20-mer peptide each, plus topical imiquimod. Repertoires were generated with immunoSEQ multiplex PCR, while TCRdb's copy carries only in-frame clones and drops some. This table has 52,000 or so clones, over 70% appearing once. On this clone: Its matching antigen is unknown.

The sequencing used PBMCs, collected from a glioma patient whose treatment included an IDH1 peptide vaccine. This receptor was obtained from a middle-aged man with glioma. The chain joins TRBV6-5 to TRBJ2-7; 10 positions agree with TRBD1. CDR3 in DNA: TGTGCCAGCAGTTACTCGTGGACAGGGGGATATGAGCAGTACTTC. It encodes CASSYSWTGGYEQYF.